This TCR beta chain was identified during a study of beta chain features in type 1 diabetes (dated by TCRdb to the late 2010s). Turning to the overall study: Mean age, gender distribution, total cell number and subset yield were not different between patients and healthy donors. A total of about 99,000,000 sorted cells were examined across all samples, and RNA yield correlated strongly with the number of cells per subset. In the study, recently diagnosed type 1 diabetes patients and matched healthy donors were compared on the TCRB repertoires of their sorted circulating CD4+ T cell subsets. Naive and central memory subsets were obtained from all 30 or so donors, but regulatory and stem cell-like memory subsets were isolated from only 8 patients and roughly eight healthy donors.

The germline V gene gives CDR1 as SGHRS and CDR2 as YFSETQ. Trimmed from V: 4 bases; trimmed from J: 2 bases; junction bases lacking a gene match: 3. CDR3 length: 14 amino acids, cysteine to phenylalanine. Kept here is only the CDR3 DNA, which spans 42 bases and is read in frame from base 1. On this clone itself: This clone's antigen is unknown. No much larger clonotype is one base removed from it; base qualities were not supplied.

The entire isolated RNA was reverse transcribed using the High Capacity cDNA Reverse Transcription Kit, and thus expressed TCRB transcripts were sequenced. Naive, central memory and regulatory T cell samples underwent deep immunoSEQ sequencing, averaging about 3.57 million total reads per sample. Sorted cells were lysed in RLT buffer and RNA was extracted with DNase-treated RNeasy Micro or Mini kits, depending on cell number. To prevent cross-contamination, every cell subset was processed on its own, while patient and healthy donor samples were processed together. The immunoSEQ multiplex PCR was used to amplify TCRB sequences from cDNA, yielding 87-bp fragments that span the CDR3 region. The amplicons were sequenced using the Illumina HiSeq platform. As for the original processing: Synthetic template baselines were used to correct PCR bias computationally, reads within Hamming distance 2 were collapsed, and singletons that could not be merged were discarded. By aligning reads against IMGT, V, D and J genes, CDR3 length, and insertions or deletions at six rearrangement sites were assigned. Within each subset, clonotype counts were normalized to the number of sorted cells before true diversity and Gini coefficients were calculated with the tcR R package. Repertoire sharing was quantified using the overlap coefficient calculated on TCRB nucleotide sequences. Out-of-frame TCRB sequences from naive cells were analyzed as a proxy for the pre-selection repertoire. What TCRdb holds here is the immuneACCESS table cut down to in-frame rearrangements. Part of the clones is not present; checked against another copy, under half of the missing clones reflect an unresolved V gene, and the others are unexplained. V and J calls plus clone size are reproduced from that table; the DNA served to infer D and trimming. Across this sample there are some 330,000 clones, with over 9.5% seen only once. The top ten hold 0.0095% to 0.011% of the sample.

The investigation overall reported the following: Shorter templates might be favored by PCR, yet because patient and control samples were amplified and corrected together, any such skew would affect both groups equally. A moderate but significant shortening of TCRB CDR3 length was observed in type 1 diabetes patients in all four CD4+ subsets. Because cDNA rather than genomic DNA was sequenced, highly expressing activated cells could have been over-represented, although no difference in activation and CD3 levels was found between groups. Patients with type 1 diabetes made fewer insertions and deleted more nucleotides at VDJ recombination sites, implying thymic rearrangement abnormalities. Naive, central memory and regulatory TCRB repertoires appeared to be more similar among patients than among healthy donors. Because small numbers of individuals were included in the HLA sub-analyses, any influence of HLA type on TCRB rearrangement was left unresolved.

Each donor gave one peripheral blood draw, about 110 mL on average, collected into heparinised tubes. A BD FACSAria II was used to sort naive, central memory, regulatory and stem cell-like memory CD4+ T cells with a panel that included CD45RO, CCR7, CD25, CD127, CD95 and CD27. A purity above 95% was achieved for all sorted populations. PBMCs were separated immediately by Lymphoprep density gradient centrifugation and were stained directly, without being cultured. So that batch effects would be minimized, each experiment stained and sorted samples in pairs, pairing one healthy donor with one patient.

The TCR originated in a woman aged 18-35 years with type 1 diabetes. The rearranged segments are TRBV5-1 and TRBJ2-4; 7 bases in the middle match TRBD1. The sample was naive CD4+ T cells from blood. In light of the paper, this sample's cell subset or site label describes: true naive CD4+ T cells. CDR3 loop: CASSTGETKNIQYF. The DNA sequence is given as TGCGCCAGCAGCACAGGGGAAACCAAAAACATTCAGTACTTC.